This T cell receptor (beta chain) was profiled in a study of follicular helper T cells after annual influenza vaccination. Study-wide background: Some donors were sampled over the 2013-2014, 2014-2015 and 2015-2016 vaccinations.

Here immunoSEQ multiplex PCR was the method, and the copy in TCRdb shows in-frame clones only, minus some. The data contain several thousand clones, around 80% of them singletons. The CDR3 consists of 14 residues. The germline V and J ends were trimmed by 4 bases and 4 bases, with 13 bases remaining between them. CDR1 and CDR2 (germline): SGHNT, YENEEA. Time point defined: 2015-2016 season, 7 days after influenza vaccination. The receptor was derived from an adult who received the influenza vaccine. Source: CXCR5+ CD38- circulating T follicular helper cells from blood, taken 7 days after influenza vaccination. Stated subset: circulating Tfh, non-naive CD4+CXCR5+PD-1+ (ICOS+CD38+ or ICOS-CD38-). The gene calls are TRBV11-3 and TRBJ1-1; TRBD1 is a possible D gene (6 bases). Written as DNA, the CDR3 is TGTGCCAGCAGCTATCGTAACAGGGTCACTGAAGCTTTCTTT. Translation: CASSYRNRVTEAFF.